The text below deals with one T cell receptor (beta chain). What it recognizes is unknown. The record originates from a study of blood T cells in healthy people across ages. Sample-barcoded 5' priming and a J-beta primer mix drove a second PCR of roughly 7 to 11 cycles. One entry per CDR3 protein results from TCRdb running MiXCR on the 5' RACE reads. In the table there are 750,000 to 950,000 distinct CDR3 sequences, about 55% of which are singletons. Points from the study as a whole: A greater number of naive CD4+ cells and higher diversity distinguished long-lived donors from aged donors. Conclusively comparing naive with antigen-experienced cells was impossible with unsorted PBMCs. Possibly confounding the expanded clonotype changes was the fact that donor CMV status was unknown.

Deletions cut 0 bases from V and 7 bases from J, with 17 bases between. The CDR3 spans 16 residues. Per germline, CDR1 SGHRS and CDR2 YFSETQ. The clonotype comes from a man aged 80 or over in good health. The chain joins TRBV5-1 to TRBJ2-1, with D possibly TRBD2 on 6 matching bases. The sample comprised blood. Written as DNA, the CDR3 is TGCGCCAGCAGCTTGGGAGGTAGCGGTCCTCTAAATGAGCAGTTCTTC. This codes for CASSLGGSGPLNEQFF.